One and the same sample provided the 16 T cell receptor beta chains below, sequenced in a study of blood T cell repertoires in COVID-19. TCRdb's table, derived via immunoSEQ multiplex PCR, lists solely in-frame clones and lacks some. The sample lists roughly 20,000 clones, about 86% occurring once. The sequenced material came from peripheral blood. The receptors stem from a human donor in a cohort sampled during active COVID-19.

The CDR3 coding sequence is TGTGCCAGCAGTCCCGACGAGCCGGGGCAGTACTTC. Translation gives CASSPDEPGQYF. The genes are TRBV12-3 or TRBV12-4 and TRBJ2-7, with D unresolved. V lost 5 bases, J lost 9 bases, and 14 bases lay in between. The CDR3 is 12 amino acids.

The chain recombines TRBV6-4 with TRBJ2-3; TRBD2 agrees at 7 bases. The junction had 9 bases not matched to a gene; V was cut back by 0 bases and J by 6 bases. Germline CDR1 MRHNA, CDR2 SNTAGT. The CDR3 contains 16 residues. The CDR3 DNA sequence: TGTGCCAGCAGTGACTCGGGGGGGGAGCTCCCCGATACGCAGTATTTT. Residues: CASSDSGGELPDTQYF.

V is TRBV5-1 and J is TRBJ2-7; D remains unclear. Germline loops: CDR1 SGHRS, CDR2 YFSETQ. V dropped 0 bases and J dropped 3 bases, with 7 bases sitting between them. This CDR3 is built from 13 residues. CDR3 sequence reads: CASSLENSYEQYF. CDR3 bases: TGCGCCAGCAGCTTGGAGAACAGCTACGAGCAGTACTTC.

The J gene is TRBJ2-2, the V gene TRBV10-3; D perhaps matches TRBD1 (6 bases). V was clipped by 4 bases and J by 1 base, with 13 bases between them. This CDR3 contains 16 residues. The germline V gene has CDR1 ENHRY and CDR2 SYGVKD. CDR3 in amino acids: CAISGVGGLNTGELFF. The CDR3 DNA reads TGTGCCATCAGTGGGGTTGGGGGCCTGAACACCGGGGAGCTGTTTTTT.

A single count supports this clone. The rearrangement links TRBV19 to TRBJ2-2, with D perhaps TRBD1 (5 bases). V lost 0 bases, J lost 0 bases, and 11 bases lay in between. The CDR3 is made up of 17 amino acids. Germline assignment: CDR1 LNHDA and CDR2 SQIVND (reference sequence). CDR3 nucleotides: TGTGCCAGTAGTATAGATTGGGGCGAAGCGAACACCGGGGAGCTGTTTTTT. This sequence encodes CASSIDWGEANTGELFF.

As DNA, the CDR3 is TGTGCCAGCAGCTTAGCGTATATGGGAGCTAGCACAGATACGCAGTATTTT. As protein: CASSLAYMGASTDTQYF. The J gene is TRBJ2-3, the V gene TRBV7-8, with D possibly being TRBD2 (5 bases). V was trimmed by 0 bases and J by 0 bases, leaving 13 bases between them. CDR3 size: 17 residues. The germline V gene encodes CDR1 SGHVS and CDR2 FQNEAQ.

This rearrangement joins TRBV28 to TRBJ2-6; D uncertain. V was clipped by 6 bases and J by 1 base, with 13 bases between them. Germline CDR1 and CDR2: MDHEN and SYDVKM. This CDR3 spans 16 amino acids. In DNA, the CDR3 is TGTGCCAGCAGAAGGATAGCCCGATCTGGGGCCAACGTCCTGACTTTC. Amino acids: CASRRIARSGANVLTF.

The chain couples TRBV23-1 to TRBJ1-2, with no clear D. TRBV23-1 is sorted into the ORF group, with uncertain function. This CDR3 spans 11 amino acids. The germline V and J ends were trimmed by 0 bases and 7 bases, with 3 bases remaining between them. In DNA form, the CDR3 reads TGCGCCAGCAGTCAATCTCGTGGCTACACCTTC. This gives the protein CASSQSRGYTF.

The rearrangement links TRBV4-2 to TRBJ1-1; TRBD1 is a possible D gene (5 bases). Germline V gives CDR1 LGHNA, CDR2 YNFKEQ. V lost 0 bases to trimming and J lost 3 bases, with 14 bases between them. This CDR3 has 16 residues. The CDR3 nucleotides read TGTGCCAGCAGCCAAGACACGCGCGGGGGGTACACTGAAGCTTTCTTT. Translating it yields CASSQDTRGGYTEAFF.

The J gene is TRBJ2-3, the V gene TRBV6-4, with TRBD1 matching over 7 bases. Germline assignment: CDR1 MRHNA and CDR2 SNTAGT. The CDR3 totals 15 residues. J lost 8 bases, V lost 1 base, and 9 bases had no gene match. CDR3 DNA sequence: TGTGCCAGCAGTGACTTACGGGAACCAGGGGGTACGCAGTATTTT. This codes for CASSDLREPGGTQYF.

The chain uses TRBV19 and TRBJ2-6; TRBD1 aligns across 11 bases. Germline V gene data show CDR1 as LNHDA and CDR2 as SQIVND (reference sequence). The J segment lost 8 bases and the V segment lost 5 bases, leaving 5 bases of the junction unmatched. The CDR3 totals 15 residues. The CDR3 sequence: CASSVGTGGTNVLTF. DNA for the CDR3: TGTGCCAGTAGTGTAGGGACAGGGGGAACCAACGTCCTGACTTTC.

The chain recombines TRBV27 with TRBJ2-1, with 11 bases identical to TRBD2. The CDR3 has 14 amino acids. CDR1 and CDR2 from the germline V gene are MNHEY and SMNVEV (reference sequence). The J segment lost 7 bases and the V segment lost 3 bases, leaving 2 bases of the junction unmatched. CDR3 region: CASSLTSGMNEQFF. The CDR3 region has the DNA TGTGCCAGCAGTTTGACTAGCGGGATGAATGAGCAGTTCTTC.

The rearrangement uses TRBV6-5 and TRBJ2-1; D possibly corresponds to TRBD1 (6 bases). Germline CDR1 reads MNHEY; CDR2 reads SVGAGI. The CDR3 has 15 amino acids. Trimming pared 6 bases from V and 1 base from J, leaving 13 bases between. CDR3 amino acids: CASSQGRGSYNEQFF. The CDR3 DNA is TGTGCCAGCAGCCAGGGAAGGGGGTCCTACAATGAGCAGTTCTTC.

V and J are TRBV5-1 and TRBJ1-5, with no clear D. The CDR3 extends over 14 amino acids. Germline-derived CDR1 and CDR2 are SGHRS and YFSETQ. Trimming took 4 bases from V and 7 from J, leaving 15 bases between them. This CDR3 reads CASSPGELGQPQHF. The CDR3 nucleotides read TGCGCCAGCAGCCCCGGGGAATTGGGCCAGCCCCAGCATTTT. Full variable domain (remainder filled in from reference TRBV5-1 and TRBJ1-5): KAGVTQTPRYLIKTRGQQVTLSCSPISGHRSVSWYQQTPGQGLQFLFEYFSETQRNKGNFPGRFSGRQFSNSRSEMNVSTLELGDSALYLCASSPGELGQPQHFGDGTRLSIL.

V and J are TRBV15 and TRBJ2-7, with 7 bases fitting TRBD2. The CDR3 totals 13 residues. Germline assignment: CDR1 LNHNV and CDR2 YYDKDF (reference sequence). The J segment lost 7 bases and the V segment lost 1 base, leaving 4 bases of the junction unmatched. The CDR3 is CATSRGGGLEQYF. DNA of the CDR3: TGTGCCACCAGCAGAGGCGGGGGATTGGAGCAGTACTTC.

This chain links TRBV28 with TRBJ2-7; D is ambiguous. The CDR3 sequence is 13 residues long. Deletions cut 3 bases from V and 1 base from J, with 7 bases between. Per the germline V gene, CDR1 is MDHEN and CDR2 is SYDVKM. The CDR3 nucleotides are TGTGCCAGCAGTTTCCCCTTATCCTACGAGCAGTACTTC. Amino acid sequence: CASSFPLSYEQYF.